This T cell receptor (beta chain) was sequenced during a study of blood T cell repertoires in COVID-19. TCRdb's copy holds only in-frame clones and misses some; the assay was immunoSEQ multiplex PCR. The data show just over 150,000 clones, with about 85% seen just once and around 2.5% held by the top ten. V gave up 10 bases and J gave up 7 bases, with 16 bases separating them. The CDR3 extends over 13 amino acids. The chain recombines TRBV12-3 or TRBV12-4 with TRBJ2-2; TRBD2 is a possible D gene (6 bases). This clonotype was obtained from a woman in her sixties or seventies with acute or convalescent COVID-19. The sequencing sample was made of peripheral blood. CDR3 DNA: TGTGCCACCCAACTGGGGGGTGTCGGGGAGCTGTTTTTT. Its protein product is CATQLGGVGELFF.